The 5 T cell receptor beta chains given below trace back to one sample, sequenced in a study of regulatory T cells in long-lasting Graves disease (TCRdb year 2021). According to the study, the label for this sample's time point signals: newly diagnosed GD, antithyroid drugs for less than 3 months. For both TCR sequencing and RNA sequencing, RNA was extracted from PBMCs in TRIzol. Library generation was performed with multiplex PCR. TCRdb shows the sequencer as Illumina HiSeq 4000. TCR beta libraries were built with iRepertoire HTBI primers and Arm-PCR amplification of CDR3 regions. Starting from the raw public reads, TCRdb applied fastp trimming at Q25, assembled clones with MiXCR and retained in-frame beta chains. Every entry covers one CDR3 protein and lists the most common genes and DNA from its rows. The sample contains hundreds of thousands of distinct CDR3 sequences, about 15% of them found a single time. 18% of the sample is held by the ten biggest clonotypes.

These sequences were also reported in another study, on T cells in Graves' hyperthyroidism and ophthalmopathy.

The starting material was peripheral blood mononuclear cells (PBMCs), obtained at new diagnosis, from a patient treated with antithyroid drugs. These receptors were obtained from a woman younger than 45 with Graves disease. Donor details come from another sample of the same person, matched by shared clones.

The V gene is TRBV19, the J gene TRBJ2-1, with 12 positions matching TRBD1. V was pared by 7 bases and J by 5 bases, with 18 bases of the junction left unmatched. This CDR3 is 19 amino acids long. From germline, CDR1 is LNHDA and CDR2 SQIVND (reference sequence). The CDR3 coding sequence is TGTGCCAGTACCCCCCTAGGGACAGGGGGCACGGGGGCCAACAATGAGCAGTTCTTC. Amino acid sequence: CASTPLGTGGTGANNEQFF.

This clonotype has at least ten counts. The chain couples TRBV20-1 to TRBJ1-1; no clear D. The length of the CDR3 is 12 residues. Germline CDR1 DFQATT, CDR2 SNEGSKA (reference sequence). Between the trimmed V and J ends, which lost 3 bases and 8 bases, there was a span of 13 bases. CDR3 region: CSASLTGKEAFF. In DNA, the CDR3 is TGCAGTGCTAGTTTGACGGGGAAGGAAGCTTTCTTT.

This clonotype appeared many times. The V and J genes are TRBV6-2 or TRBV6-3 and TRBJ2-7, with 7 nucleotides matching TRBD1. V lost 5 bases, J lost 2 bases, and 3 bases stayed unmatched. Germline lookup yields CDR1 MNHEY and CDR2 SVGEGT. The CDR3 loop spans 13 amino acids. The CDR3 reads CASSEDRTYEQYF. The CDR3 DNA sequence: TGTGCCAGCAGTGAGGACAGGACCTACGAGCAGTACTTC.

This clonotype was seen only a few times. The J gene is TRBJ2-3, the V gene TRBV7-3, with a tentative D call TRBD2 (5 bases). Trimming removed 2 bases from V and 1 base from J, with 13 bases in between. The CDR3 loop spans 16 amino acids. Germline V gives CDR1 SGHTA, CDR2 FQGTGA. The CDR3 sequence: CASSLFSDGGTDTQYF. DNA of the CDR3: TGTGCCAGCAGCTTATTCTCGGACGGGGGCACAGATACGCAGTATTTT.

This clonotype showed up many times. V usage is TRBV28 and J usage is TRBJ1-5; D is possibly TRBD1 (5 bases). From germline, CDR1 is MDHEN and CDR2 SYDVKM. Trimming cost V 6 bases and J 7 bases, with 19 bases left between them. The length of the CDR3 is 15 residues. The DNA of the CDR3 is TGTGCCAGCAGACGCCTCAGGGTCGGATACCAGCCCCAGCATTTT. This translates into CASRRLRVGYQPQHF.